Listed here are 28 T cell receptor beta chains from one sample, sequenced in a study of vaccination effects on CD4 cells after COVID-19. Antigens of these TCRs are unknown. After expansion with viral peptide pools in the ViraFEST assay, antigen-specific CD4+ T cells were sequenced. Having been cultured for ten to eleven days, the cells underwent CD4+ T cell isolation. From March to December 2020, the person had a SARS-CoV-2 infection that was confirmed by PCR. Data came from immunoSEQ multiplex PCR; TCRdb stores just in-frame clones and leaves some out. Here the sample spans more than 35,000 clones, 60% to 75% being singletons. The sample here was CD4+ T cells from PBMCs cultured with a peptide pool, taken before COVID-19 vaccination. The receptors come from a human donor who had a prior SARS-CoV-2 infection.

The DNA for the CDR3 is TGTGCCAGCAGCTTAGTTTCCAACAGGGCGGGGGGGGCCAACGTCCTGACTTTC. The encoded protein is CASSLVSNRAGGANVLTF. The chain uses TRBV7-2 and TRBJ2-6; D could derive from TRBD1 or TRBD2 (6 bases each). The germline V and J ends were trimmed by 1 base and 4 bases, with 17 bases remaining between them. This CDR3 is 18 amino acids long. Germline CDR1 reads SGHTA; CDR2 reads FQGNSA.

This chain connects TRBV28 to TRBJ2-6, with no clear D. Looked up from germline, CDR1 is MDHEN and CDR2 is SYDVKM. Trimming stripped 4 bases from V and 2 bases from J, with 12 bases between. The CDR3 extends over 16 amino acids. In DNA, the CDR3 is TGTGCCAGCAGTTCACAGAGTTTTACTGGGGCCAACGTCCTGACTTTC. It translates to CASSSQSFTGANVLTF.

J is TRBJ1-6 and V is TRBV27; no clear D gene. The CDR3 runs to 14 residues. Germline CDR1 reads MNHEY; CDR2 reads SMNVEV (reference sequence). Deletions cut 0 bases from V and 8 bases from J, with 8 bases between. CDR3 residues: CASSLSRQYSPLHF. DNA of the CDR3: TGTGCCAGCAGTTTATCTCGGCAGTATTCACCCCTCCACTTT.

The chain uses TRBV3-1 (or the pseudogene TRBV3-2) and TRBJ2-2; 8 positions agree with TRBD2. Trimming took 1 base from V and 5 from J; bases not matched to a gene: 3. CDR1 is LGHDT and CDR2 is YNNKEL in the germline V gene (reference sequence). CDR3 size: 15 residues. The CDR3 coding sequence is TGTGCCAGCAGCCAAGCGGGAGGGAGGACCGGGGAGCTGTTTTTT. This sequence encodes CASSQAGGRTGELFF.

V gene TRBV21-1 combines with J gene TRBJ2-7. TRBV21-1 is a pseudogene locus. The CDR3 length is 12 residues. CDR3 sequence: CASSKGVNEQYF. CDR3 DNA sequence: TGTGCCAGCAGCAAAGGGGTGAACGAGCAGTACTTC.

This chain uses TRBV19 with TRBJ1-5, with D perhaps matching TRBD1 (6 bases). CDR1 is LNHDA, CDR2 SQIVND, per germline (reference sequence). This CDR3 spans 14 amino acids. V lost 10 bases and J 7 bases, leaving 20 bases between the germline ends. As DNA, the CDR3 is TGTGCCACCGGTCTGGGGGGCTGGGGACAGCCCCAGCATTTT. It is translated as CATGLGGWGQPQHF.

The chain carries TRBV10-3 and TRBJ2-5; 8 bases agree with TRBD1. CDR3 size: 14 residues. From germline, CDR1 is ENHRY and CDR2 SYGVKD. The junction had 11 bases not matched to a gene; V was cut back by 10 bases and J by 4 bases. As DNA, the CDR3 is TGTGCCACGGCAGGACAGGGAGGTTCAGAGACCCAGTACTTC. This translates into CATAGQGGSETQYF.

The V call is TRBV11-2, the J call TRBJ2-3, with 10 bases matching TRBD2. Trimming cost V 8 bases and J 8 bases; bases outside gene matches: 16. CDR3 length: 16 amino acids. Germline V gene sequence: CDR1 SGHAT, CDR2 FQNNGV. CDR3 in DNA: TGTGCCAGCCTACCCCAGGGAGCGGGGGGGCTAGGTACGCAGTATTTT. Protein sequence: CASLPQGAGGLGTQYF.

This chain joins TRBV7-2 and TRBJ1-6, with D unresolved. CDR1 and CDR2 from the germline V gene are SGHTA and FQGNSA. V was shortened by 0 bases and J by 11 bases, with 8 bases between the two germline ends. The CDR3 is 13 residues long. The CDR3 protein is CASSLARSAPLHF. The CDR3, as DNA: TGTGCCAGCAGCTTAGCGCGCTCGGCACCCCTCCACTTT. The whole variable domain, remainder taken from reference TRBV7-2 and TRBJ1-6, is GAGVSQSPSNKVTEKGKDVELRCDPISGHTALYWYRQSLGQGLEFLIYFQGNSAPDKSGLPSDRFSAERTGGSVSTLTIQRTQQEDSAVYLCASSLARSAPLHFGNGTRLTVT.

CDR3 in amino acids: CASSRGGLGEQYF. Written as DNA, the CDR3 is TGTGCCAGCTCACGGGGGGGCCTCGGAGAGCAGTACTTC. V and J are TRBV18 and TRBJ2-7; D possibly corresponds to TRBD2 (7 bases). V gave up 4 bases and J gave up 7 bases, with 14 bases separating them. CDR1 and CDR2 (germline): KGHSH, LQKENI. The CDR3 loop spans 13 amino acids.

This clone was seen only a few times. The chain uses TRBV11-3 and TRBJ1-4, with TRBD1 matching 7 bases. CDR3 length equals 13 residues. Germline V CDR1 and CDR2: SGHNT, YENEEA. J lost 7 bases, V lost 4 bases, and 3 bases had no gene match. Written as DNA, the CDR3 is TGTGCCAGCAGCTCCCGGACAGGTGAAAAACTGTTTTTT. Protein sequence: CASSSRTGEKLFF.

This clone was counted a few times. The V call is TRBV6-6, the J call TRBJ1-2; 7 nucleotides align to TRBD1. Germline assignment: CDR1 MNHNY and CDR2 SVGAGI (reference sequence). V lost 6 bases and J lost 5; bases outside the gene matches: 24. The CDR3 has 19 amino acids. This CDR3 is CASSDLAGTEHSESYGYTF. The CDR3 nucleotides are TGTGCCAGCAGCGACTTAGCCGGGACAGAGCACTCTGAGTCTTATGGCTACACCTTC.

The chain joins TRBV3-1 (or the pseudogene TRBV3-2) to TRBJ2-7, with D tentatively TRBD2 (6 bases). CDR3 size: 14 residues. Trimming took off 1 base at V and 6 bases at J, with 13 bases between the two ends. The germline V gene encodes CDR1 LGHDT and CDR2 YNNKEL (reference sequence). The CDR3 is CASSQGASVGEQYF. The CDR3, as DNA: TGTGCCAGCAGCCAAGGTGCTAGCGTCGGCGAGCAGTACTTC.

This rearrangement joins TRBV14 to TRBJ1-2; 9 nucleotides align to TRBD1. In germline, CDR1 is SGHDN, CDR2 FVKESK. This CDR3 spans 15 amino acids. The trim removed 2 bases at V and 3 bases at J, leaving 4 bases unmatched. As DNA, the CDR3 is TGTGCCAGCAGCCAAACAGGGGGCGGCCACTATGGCTACACCTTC. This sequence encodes CASSQTGGGHYGYTF.

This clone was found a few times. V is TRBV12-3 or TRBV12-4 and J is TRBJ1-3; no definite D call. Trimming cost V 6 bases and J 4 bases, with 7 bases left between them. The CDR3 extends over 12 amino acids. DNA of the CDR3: TGTGCCAGCAGCAATTCCGGAAACACCATATATTTT. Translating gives CASSNSGNTIYF.

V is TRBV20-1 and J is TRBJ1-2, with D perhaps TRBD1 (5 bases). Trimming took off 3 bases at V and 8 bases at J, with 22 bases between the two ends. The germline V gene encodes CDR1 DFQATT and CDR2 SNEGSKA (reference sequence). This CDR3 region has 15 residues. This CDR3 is CSASLAGSGEGGYTF. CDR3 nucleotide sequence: TGCAGTGCTAGTCTGGCAGGGTCCGGAGAGGGAGGCTACACCTTC.

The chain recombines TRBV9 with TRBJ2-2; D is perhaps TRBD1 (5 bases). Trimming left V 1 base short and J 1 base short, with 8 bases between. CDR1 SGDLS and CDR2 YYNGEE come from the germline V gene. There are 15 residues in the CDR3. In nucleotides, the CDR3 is TGTGCCAGCAGCGTAAGGGGTGGGAACACCGGGGAGCTGTTTTTT. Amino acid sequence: CASSVRGGNTGELFF.

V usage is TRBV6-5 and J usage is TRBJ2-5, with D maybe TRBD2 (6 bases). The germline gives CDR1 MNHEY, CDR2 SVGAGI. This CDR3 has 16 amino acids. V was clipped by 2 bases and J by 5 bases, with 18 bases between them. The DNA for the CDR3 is TGTGCCAGCAGTTACACGGGCGGGCGGAGCGGGGAGACCCAGTACTTC. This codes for CASSYTGGRSGETQYF.

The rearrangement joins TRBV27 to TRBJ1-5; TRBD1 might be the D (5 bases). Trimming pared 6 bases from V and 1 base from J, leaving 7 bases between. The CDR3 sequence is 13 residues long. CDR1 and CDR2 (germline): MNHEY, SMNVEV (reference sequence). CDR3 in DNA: TGTGCCAGCAGCCGACAGAGCAATCAGCCCCAGCATTTT. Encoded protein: CASSRQSNQPQHF.

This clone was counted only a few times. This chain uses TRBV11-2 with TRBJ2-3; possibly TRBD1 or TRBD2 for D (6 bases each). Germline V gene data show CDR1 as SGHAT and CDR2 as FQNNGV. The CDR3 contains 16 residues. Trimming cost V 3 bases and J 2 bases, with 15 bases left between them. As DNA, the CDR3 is TGTGCCAGCAGCTTTGGGTTCCGGGGGCCCACAGATACGCAGTATTTT. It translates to CASSFGFRGPTDTQYF.

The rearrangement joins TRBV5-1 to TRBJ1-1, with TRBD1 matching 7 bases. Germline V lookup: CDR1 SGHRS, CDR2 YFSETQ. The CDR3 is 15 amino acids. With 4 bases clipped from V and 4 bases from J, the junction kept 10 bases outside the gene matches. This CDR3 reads CASSVNPTGVTEAFF. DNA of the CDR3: TGCGCCAGCAGCGTAAATCCTACAGGGGTCACTGAAGCTTTCTTT.

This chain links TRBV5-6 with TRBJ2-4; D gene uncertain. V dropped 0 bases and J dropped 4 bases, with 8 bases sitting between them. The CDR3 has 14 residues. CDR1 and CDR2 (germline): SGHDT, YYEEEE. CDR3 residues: CASSLGWQKNIQYF. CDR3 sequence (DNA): TGTGCCAGCAGCTTGGGATGGCAGAAAAACATTCAGTACTTC.

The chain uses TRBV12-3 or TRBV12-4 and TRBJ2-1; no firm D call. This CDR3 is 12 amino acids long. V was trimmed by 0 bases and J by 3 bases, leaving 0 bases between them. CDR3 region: CASSLAYNEQFF. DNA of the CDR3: TGTGCCAGCAGTTTAGCCTACAATGAGCAGTTCTTC.

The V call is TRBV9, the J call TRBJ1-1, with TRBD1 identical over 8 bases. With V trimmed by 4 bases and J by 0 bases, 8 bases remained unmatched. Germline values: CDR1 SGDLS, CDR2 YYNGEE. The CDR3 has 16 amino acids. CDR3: CASSPRQGTMNTEAFF. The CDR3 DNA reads TGTGCCAGCAGCCCTCGACAGGGGACTATGAACACTGAAGCTTTCTTT.

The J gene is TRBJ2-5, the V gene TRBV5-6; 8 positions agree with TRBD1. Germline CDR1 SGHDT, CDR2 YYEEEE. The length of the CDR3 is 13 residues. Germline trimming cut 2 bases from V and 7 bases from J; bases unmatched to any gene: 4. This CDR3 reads CASSLGQGPTQYF. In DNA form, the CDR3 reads TGTGCCAGCAGCTTAGGACAGGGACCGACCCAGTACTTC. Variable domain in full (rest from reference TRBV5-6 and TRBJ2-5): DAGVTQSPTHLIKTRGQQVTLRCSPKSGHDTVSWYQQALGQGPQFIFQYYEEEERQRGNFPDRFSGHQFPNYSSELNVNALLLGDSALYLCASSLGQGPTQYFGPGTRLLVL.

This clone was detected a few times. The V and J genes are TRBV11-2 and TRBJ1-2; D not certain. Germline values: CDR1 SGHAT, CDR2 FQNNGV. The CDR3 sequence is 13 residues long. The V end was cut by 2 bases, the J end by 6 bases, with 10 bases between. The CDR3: CASSLKGRDGYTF. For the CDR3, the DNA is TGTGCCAGCAGCTTAAAAGGGCGAGATGGCTACACCTTC. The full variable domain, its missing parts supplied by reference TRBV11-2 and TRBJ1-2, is EAGVAQSPRYKIIEKRQSVAFWCNPISGHATLYWYQQILGQGPKLLIQFQNNGVVDDSQLPKDRFSAERLKGVDSTLKIQPAKLEDSAVYLCASSLKGRDGYTFGSGTRLTVV.

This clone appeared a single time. The CDR3 DNA reads TGTGCCAGCAGCTTAGCGGGCGTCAACACTGAAGCTTTCTTT. Its translation: CASSLAGVNTEAFF. V gene TRBV7-9 combines with J gene TRBJ1-1; unclear D gene. V gave up 0 bases and J gave up 2 bases, with 7 bases separating them. The CDR3 has 14 residues. Germline values: CDR1 SEHNR, CDR2 FQNEAQ (reference sequence). Supplemented by reference TRBV7-9 and TRBJ1-1, the full variable domain reads DTGVSQNPRHKITKRGQNVTFRCDPISEHNRLYWYRQTLGQGPEFLTYFQNEAQLEKSRLLSDRFSAERPKGSFSTLEIQRTEQGDSAMYLCASSLAGVNTEAFFGQGTRLTVV.

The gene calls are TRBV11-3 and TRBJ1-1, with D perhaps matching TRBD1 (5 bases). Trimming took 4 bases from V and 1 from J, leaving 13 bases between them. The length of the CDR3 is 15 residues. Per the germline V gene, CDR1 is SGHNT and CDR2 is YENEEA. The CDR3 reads CASSSRGRSNTEAFF. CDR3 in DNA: TGTGCCAGCAGCTCGCGGGGCAGATCGAACACTGAAGCTTTCTTT.